A single count supports the clone carrying this T cell receptor (beta chain). Unmatched junction bases numbered 7, after V lost 3 bases and J lost 7 bases. CDR3 length: 14 amino acids. Per the germline V gene, CDR1 is SGHTA and CDR2 is FQGTGA. These data come from a study of blood T cell repertoires in COVID-19. Study overall: Sites in the United States, Italy and Spain provided acute and convalescent COVID-19 samples.

Method: immunoSEQ multiplex PCR; TCRdb's copy keeps in-frame clones and lacks some. The repertoire holds 200,000 to 250,000 clones, approximately 90% seen once, with 4.1% in the top ten. This chain links TRBV7-3 with TRBJ1-2, with 8 bases that match TRBD1. The receptor's source is a woman in her 30s who had recovered from COVID-19. The specimen sequenced was PBMCs or T cells enriched from blood (not recorded which). In DNA form, the CDR3 reads TGTGCCAGCAGCTTGTCGGACAGGGAGGCTGGCTACACCTTC. Residues: CASSLSDREAGYTF.